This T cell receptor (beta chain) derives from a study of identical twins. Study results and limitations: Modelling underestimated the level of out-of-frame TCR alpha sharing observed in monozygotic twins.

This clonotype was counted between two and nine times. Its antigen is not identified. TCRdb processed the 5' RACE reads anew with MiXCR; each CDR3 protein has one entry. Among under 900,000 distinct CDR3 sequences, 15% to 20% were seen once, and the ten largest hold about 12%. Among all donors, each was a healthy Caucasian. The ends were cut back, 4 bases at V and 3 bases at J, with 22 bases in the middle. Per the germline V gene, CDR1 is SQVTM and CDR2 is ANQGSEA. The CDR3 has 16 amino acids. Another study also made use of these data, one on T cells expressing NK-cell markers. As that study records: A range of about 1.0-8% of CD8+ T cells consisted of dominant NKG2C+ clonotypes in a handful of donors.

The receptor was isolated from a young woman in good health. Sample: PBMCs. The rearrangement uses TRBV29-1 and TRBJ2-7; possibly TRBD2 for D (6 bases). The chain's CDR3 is CSVGGVIGSGNYEQYF. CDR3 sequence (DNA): TGCAGCGTTGGGGGGGTCATCGGTAGCGGTAACTACGAGCAGTACTTC.